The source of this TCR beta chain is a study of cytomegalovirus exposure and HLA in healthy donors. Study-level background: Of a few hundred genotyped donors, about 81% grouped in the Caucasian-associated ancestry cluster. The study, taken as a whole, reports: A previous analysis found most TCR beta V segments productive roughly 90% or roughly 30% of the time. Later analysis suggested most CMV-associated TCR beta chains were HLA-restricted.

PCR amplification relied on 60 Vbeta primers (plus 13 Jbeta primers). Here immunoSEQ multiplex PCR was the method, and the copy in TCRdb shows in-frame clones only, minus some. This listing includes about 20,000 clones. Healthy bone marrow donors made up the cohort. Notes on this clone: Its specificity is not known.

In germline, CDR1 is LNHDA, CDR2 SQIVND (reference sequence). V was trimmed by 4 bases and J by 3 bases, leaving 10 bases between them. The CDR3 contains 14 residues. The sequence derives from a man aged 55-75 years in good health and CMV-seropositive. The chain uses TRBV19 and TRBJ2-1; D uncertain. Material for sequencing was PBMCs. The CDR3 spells CASSTMQVYNEQFF. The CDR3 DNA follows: TGTGCCAGTAGTACTATGCAGGTCTACAATGAGCAGTTCTTC.